In this sample, the clone carrying this TCR beta chain turned up a few times. This sample stems from a study of blood T cell repertoires in COVID-19. The protocol was immunoSEQ multiplex PCR, while the TCRdb copy is restricted to in-frame clones and leaves out a portion. Altogether 490,000 or so clones are present, less than 90% being singletons, with the ten largest covering around 7.9%. The recovered donors of Cohort 3 showed two negative PCRs, clearance, or symptom resolution. Trimming took off 4 bases at V and 2 bases at J, with 11 bases between the two ends. Germline CDR1 SNHLY, CDR2 FYNNEI. This CDR3 has 14 residues.

This chain uses TRBV2 with TRBJ1-1; D not resolved. Sequenced material: PBMCs or T cells enriched from blood (not recorded which). The clonotype originates from a woman aged 60 to 75 who had recovered from COVID-19. DNA of the CDR3: TGTGCCAGCAGTGCGGAGTCGGGAAACACTGAAGCTTTCTTT. This sequence encodes CASSAESGNTEAFF.